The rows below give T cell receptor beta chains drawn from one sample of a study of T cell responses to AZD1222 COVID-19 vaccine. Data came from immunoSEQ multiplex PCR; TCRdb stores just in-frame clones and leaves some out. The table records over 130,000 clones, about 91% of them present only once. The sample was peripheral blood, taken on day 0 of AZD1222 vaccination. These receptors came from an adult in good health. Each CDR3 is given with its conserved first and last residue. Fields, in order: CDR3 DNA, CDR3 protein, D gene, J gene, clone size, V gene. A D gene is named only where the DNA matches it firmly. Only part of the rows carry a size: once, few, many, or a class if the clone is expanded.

cdr3_nt: TGTGCCATCAGTGAGTATGGGACGCTGGATGGCTACACCTTC
cdr3_aa: CAISEYGTLDGYTF
d_call: -
j_call: TRBJ1-2
clone_size: -
v_call: TRBV10-3

cdr3_nt: TGCAGCGTGGGGAACGGTAGGAACACTGAAGCTTTCTTT
cdr3_aa: CSVGNGRNTEAFF
d_call: -
j_call: TRBJ1-1
clone_size: -
v_call: TRBV29-1

cdr3_nt: TGTGCCAGCAGTTACTCCTCGGTTTCTGGGGCCAACGTCCTGACTTTC
cdr3_aa: CASSYSSVSGANVLTF
d_call: -
j_call: TRBJ2-6
clone_size: -
v_call: TRBV6-5

cdr3_nt: TGTGCCAGCAGCGAGTACACTGAAGCTTTCTTT
cdr3_aa: CASSEYTEAFF
d_call: -
j_call: TRBJ1-1
clone_size: few
v_call: TRBV28

cdr3_nt: TGTGCCAGCAGCCAATCGTACGAGCAGTACTTC
cdr3_aa: CASSQSYEQYF
d_call: -
j_call: TRBJ2-7
clone_size: once
v_call: TRBV3-1/TRBV3-2

cdr3_nt: TGTGCCAGCAGCTTAGCGCCGTCCAATGAGCAGTTCTTC
cdr3_aa: CASSLAPSNEQFF
d_call: -
j_call: TRBJ2-1
clone_size: once
v_call: TRBV7-9

cdr3_nt: TGTGCCATCTCCCAGGTCCCGGCCCTAGAGACCGGGGAGCTGTTTTTT
cdr3_aa: CAISQVPALETGELFF
d_call: -
j_call: TRBJ2-2
clone_size: -
v_call: TRBV10-3

cdr3_nt: TGTGCCAGTAGTAAAGGACAGGGGGTCTATGGCTACACCTTC
cdr3_aa: CASSKGQGVYGYTF
d_call: TRBD1
j_call: TRBJ1-2
clone_size: -
v_call: TRBV19

cdr3_nt: TGTGCCAGCAGTTTATTTCGTACAGGACGAAACTCTGGAAACACCATATATTTT
cdr3_aa: CASSLFRTGRNSGNTIYF
d_call: -
j_call: TRBJ1-3
clone_size: -
v_call: TRBV28

cdr3_nt: TGTGCCAGCAGCCAATCACAGGGGGCGAGGGGCTACACCTTC
cdr3_aa: CASSQSQGARGYTF
d_call: TRBD1
j_call: TRBJ1-2
clone_size: -
v_call: TRBV14

cdr3_nt: TGTGCCAGCAGCATCCCAACGGGAGAGACCCAGTACTTC
cdr3_aa: CASSIPTGETQYF
d_call: -
j_call: TRBJ2-5
clone_size: -
v_call: TRBV25-1

cdr3_nt: TGTGCCTGGAGTGTATTTGGAGATCAGCCCCAGCATTTT
cdr3_aa: CAWSVFGDQPQHF
d_call: -
j_call: TRBJ1-5
clone_size: -
v_call: TRBV30

cdr3_nt: TGTGCCAGCAGCTTTCCGGGACAGGGCTATCAGCCCCAGCATTTT
cdr3_aa: CASSFPGQGYQPQHF
d_call: TRBD1
j_call: TRBJ1-5
clone_size: -
v_call: TRBV5-8

cdr3_nt: TGCGCCAGCAGCTTGGGAGGGTTGAACAATGAGCAGTTCTTC
cdr3_aa: CASSLGGLNNEQFF
d_call: -
j_call: TRBJ2-1
clone_size: -
v_call: TRBV5-1

cdr3_nt: TGCGCCAGCAGCCAAGACCCAGGGACAGGGTCTGAAAAACTGTTTTTT
cdr3_aa: CASSQDPGTGSEKLFF
d_call: TRBD1
j_call: TRBJ1-4
clone_size: -
v_call: TRBV4-1

cdr3_nt: TGTGCCAGCACCCGAAGCGGGGGCTCACAAGAGACCCAGTACTTC
cdr3_aa: CASTRSGGSQETQYF
d_call: TRBD2
j_call: TRBJ2-5
clone_size: -
v_call: TRBV7-2

cdr3_nt: TGTGCCAGCAGCTTAGGGTTTTCGTATGGGGCCAACGTCCTGACTTTC
cdr3_aa: CASSLGFSYGANVLTF
d_call: -
j_call: TRBJ2-6
clone_size: -
v_call: TRBV7-3

cdr3_nt: TGTGCCTGGAGTCTGAGGGGACGGTACACTGAAGCTTTCTTT
cdr3_aa: CAWSLRGRYTEAFF
d_call: -
j_call: TRBJ1-1
clone_size: -
v_call: TRBV30

cdr3_nt: TGTGCCAGCAGCGGCCGGGACCCTAATCAGCCCCAGCATTTT
cdr3_aa: CASSGRDPNQPQHF
d_call: -
j_call: TRBJ1-5
clone_size: once
v_call: TRBV5-6

cdr3_nt: TGCGCCAGCAGCCAAGAAGGGGGCCCCTCCTATGGCTACACCTTC
cdr3_aa: CASSQEGGPSYGYTF
d_call: TRBD1
j_call: TRBJ1-2
clone_size: -
v_call: TRBV4-1

cdr3_nt: TGTGCCAGCAGTTACTCGAAACAGGGGCCCACTGAAGCTTTCTTT
cdr3_aa: CASSYSKQGPTEAFF
d_call: TRBD1
j_call: TRBJ1-1
clone_size: -
v_call: TRBV6-5

cdr3_nt: TGTGCCAGCAGTCCGACGCAGGGGTACGGAAACACCATATATTTT
cdr3_aa: CASSPTQGYGNTIYF
d_call: -
j_call: TRBJ1-3
clone_size: -
v_call: TRBV27

cdr3_nt: TGTGCCAGTAGGCACTCCACGGGACAGGGGACCGGGGAGCTGTTTTTT
cdr3_aa: CASRHSTGQGTGELFF
d_call: TRBD1
j_call: TRBJ2-2
clone_size: -
v_call: TRBV19

cdr3_nt: TGTGCCAGTAGTATAGGCGTCAGATCAGCCAAAAACATTCAGTACTTC
cdr3_aa: CASSIGVRSAKNIQYF
d_call: -
j_call: TRBJ2-4
clone_size: once
v_call: TRBV19

cdr3_nt: TGTGCCAGCAGGGGCCAGTTAAATGAAAAACTGTTTTTT
cdr3_aa: CASRGQLNEKLFF
d_call: -
j_call: TRBJ1-4
clone_size: once
v_call: TRBV28

cdr3_nt: TGTGCCAGCAGCCAAGAGGGACTAGCGGGAAGGGGATCCGGCAATGAGCAGTTCTTC
cdr3_aa: CASSQEGLAGRGSGNEQFF
d_call: TRBD2
j_call: TRBJ2-1
clone_size: once
v_call: TRBV3-1/TRBV3-2

cdr3_nt: TGTGCCAGCAGTTTATCTTGGGACAGTCTAGCCAAAAACATTCAGTACTTC
cdr3_aa: CASSLSWDSLAKNIQYF
d_call: TRBD1
j_call: TRBJ2-4
clone_size: -
v_call: TRBV27

cdr3_nt: TGCGCCAGCAGCCAAGGGCGACAGGGGGGGAACAATCAGCCCCAGCATTTT
cdr3_aa: CASSQGRQGGNNQPQHF
d_call: TRBD1
j_call: TRBJ1-5
clone_size: -
v_call: TRBV4-1

cdr3_nt: TGTGCCAGCAGCTTAATGCCAGGCGCTAATCAGCCCCAGCATTTT
cdr3_aa: CASSLMPGANQPQHF
d_call: -
j_call: TRBJ1-5
clone_size: -
v_call: TRBV11-2

cdr3_nt: TGTGCCAGCAGCATGGGGGAGGACTACGAGCAGTACTTC
cdr3_aa: CASSMGEDYEQYF
d_call: -
j_call: TRBJ2-7
clone_size: -
v_call: TRBV2

cdr3_nt: TGTGCCAGCAGTGAAATGGGGGGGGGACAGCCCCAGCATTTT
cdr3_aa: CASSEMGGGQPQHF
d_call: -
j_call: TRBJ1-5
clone_size: once
v_call: TRBV6-1

cdr3_nt: TGCGCCAGCAGCTGGAGTGGGGGGAACACTGAAGCTTTCTTT
cdr3_aa: CASSWSGGNTEAFF
d_call: -
j_call: TRBJ1-1
clone_size: -
v_call: TRBV5-1

cdr3_nt: TGTGCCAGCAGTGGCCGGGACACCTCCTACGAGCAGTACTTC
cdr3_aa: CASSGRDTSYEQYF
d_call: -
j_call: TRBJ2-7
clone_size: -
v_call: TRBV25-1

cdr3_nt: TGTGCCAGCAGGGGGCGAACTAATGAAAAACTGTTTTTT
cdr3_aa: CASRGRTNEKLFF
d_call: -
j_call: TRBJ1-4
clone_size: -
v_call: TRBV2

cdr3_nt: TGTGCCAGCTCACCGTTTGAGGAACCGCGAAACACCATATATTTT
cdr3_aa: CASSPFEEPRNTIYF
d_call: -
j_call: TRBJ1-3
clone_size: few
v_call: TRBV18

cdr3_nt: TGTGCCAGTAGTATTACAGGGAGCTCCTACGAGCAGTACTTC
cdr3_aa: CASSITGSSYEQYF
d_call: -
j_call: TRBJ2-7
clone_size: -
v_call: TRBV19

cdr3_nt: TGTGCCAGCAGACCGGGACAGGGGGCTAATTCACCCCTCCACTTT
cdr3_aa: CASRPGQGANSPLHF
d_call: TRBD1
j_call: TRBJ1-6
clone_size: -
v_call: TRBV28

cdr3_nt: TGTGCCAGCACCGAACGTGGTGGCAGTGAAGCTTTCTTT
cdr3_aa: CASTERGGSEAFF
d_call: -
j_call: TRBJ1-1
clone_size: -
v_call: TRBV3-1/TRBV3-2

cdr3_nt: TGTGCTAGTGGCAGGGACTCCTACGAGCAGTACTTC
cdr3_aa: CASGRDSYEQYF
d_call: -
j_call: TRBJ2-7
clone_size: -
v_call: TRBV12-5

cdr3_nt: TGTGCCAGCAGTCCCTTGAGGACTAGTGAGACCCAGTACTTC
cdr3_aa: CASSPLRTSETQYF
d_call: TRBD2
j_call: TRBJ2-5
clone_size: -
v_call: TRBV6-5

cdr3_nt: TGCGCCACCCTGTTAGCGGTAAACACCGGGGAGCTGTTTTTT
cdr3_aa: CATLLAVNTGELFF
d_call: -
j_call: TRBJ2-2
clone_size: -
v_call: TRBV10-2

cdr3_nt: TGTGCCAGCAGTTTAGGGACAGGCCATAATTCACCCCTCCACTTT
cdr3_aa: CASSLGTGHNSPLHF
d_call: TRBD1
j_call: TRBJ1-6
clone_size: -
v_call: TRBV6-5

cdr3_nt: TGTGCCAGCAGTAGGCAGGGCGCCTACGAGCAGTACTTC
cdr3_aa: CASSRQGAYEQYF
d_call: -
j_call: TRBJ2-7
clone_size: -
v_call: TRBV27

cdr3_nt: TGTGCCAGTAGGATCGGTGACAGAAGCAATCAGCCCCAGCATTTT
cdr3_aa: CASRIGDRSNQPQHF
d_call: -
j_call: TRBJ1-5
clone_size: -
v_call: TRBV19

cdr3_nt: TGTGCCAGCAGCTTATGGGTGGCGAACACTGAAGCTTTCTTT
cdr3_aa: CASSLWVANTEAFF
d_call: -
j_call: TRBJ1-1
clone_size: -
v_call: TRBV7-2

cdr3_nt: TGTGCCAGCAGCGCCCAGGGGTGGCCCTCTAACTATGGCTACACCTTC
cdr3_aa: CASSAQGWPSNYGYTF
d_call: -
j_call: TRBJ1-2
clone_size: few
v_call: TRBV6-4

cdr3_nt: TGTGCCAGCAGTGAAGGAAACACAGATACGCAGTATTTT
cdr3_aa: CASSEGNTDTQYF
d_call: -
j_call: TRBJ2-3
clone_size: -
v_call: TRBV6-4

cdr3_nt: TGTGCCAGTTCTCTACGGGGTGTCTATGGCTACACCTTC
cdr3_aa: CASSLRGVYGYTF
d_call: -
j_call: TRBJ1-2
clone_size: -
v_call: TRBV19

cdr3_nt: TGCGCCAGCAGCCACGTCGGGACTAGATCAAGTAGGTATTTT
cdr3_aa: CASSHVGTRSSRYF
d_call: TRBD2
j_call: TRBJ2-3
clone_size: -
v_call: TRBV5-1

cdr3_nt: TGTGCCAGCAGCCCGGGACAGAGAGGCTACACCTTC
cdr3_aa: CASSPGQRGYTF
d_call: TRBD1
j_call: TRBJ1-2
clone_size: -
v_call: TRBV7-9

cdr3_nt: TGTGCCAGCTCACGACTAGTAAACTCCGGGAAGAGTAACTATGGCTACACCTTC
cdr3_aa: CASSRLVNSGKSNYGYTF
d_call: -
j_call: TRBJ1-2
clone_size: -
v_call: TRBV18